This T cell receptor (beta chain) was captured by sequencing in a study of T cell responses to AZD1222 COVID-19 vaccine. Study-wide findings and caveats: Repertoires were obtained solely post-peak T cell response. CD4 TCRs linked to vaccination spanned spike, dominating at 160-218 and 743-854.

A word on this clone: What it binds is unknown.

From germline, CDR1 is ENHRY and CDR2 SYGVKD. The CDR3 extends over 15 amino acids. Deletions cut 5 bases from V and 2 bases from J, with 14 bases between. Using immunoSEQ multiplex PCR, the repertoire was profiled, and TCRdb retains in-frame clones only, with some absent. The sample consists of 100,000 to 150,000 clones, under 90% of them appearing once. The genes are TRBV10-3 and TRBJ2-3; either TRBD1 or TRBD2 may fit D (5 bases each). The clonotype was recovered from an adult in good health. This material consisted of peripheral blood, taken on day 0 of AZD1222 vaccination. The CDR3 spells CAISQGPTPTDTQYF. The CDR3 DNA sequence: TGTGCCATCAGTCAGGGACCTACCCCCACAGATACGCAGTATTTT.